Sequencing of this T cell receptor beta chain was carried out in a study of identical twins. This clonotype occurred many times. Its antigen is unknown. With 6 bases clipped from V and 14 bases from J, the junction kept 6 bases outside the gene matches. Germline V CDR1 and CDR2: DFQATT, SNEGSKA (reference sequence). CDR3 length: 9 amino acids. Study findings and constraints: For monozygotic twins, models underestimated out-of-frame TCR alpha sharing.

One entry per CDR3 protein, called by TCRdb with MiXCR from the 5' RACE reads. The sample records hundreds of thousands of distinct CDR3 sequences, around 21% being singletons. The same data also contributed to another study, on T cells expressing NK-cell markers.

The rearrangement joins TRBV20-1 to TRBJ2-5; 7 bases match TRBD2. This TCR derives from a young woman in good health. Sequencing was done on a sample of PBMCs. CDR3 DNA sequence: TGCAGTGCCCCGGGACTAAGATACTTC. Residues: CSAPGLRYF.